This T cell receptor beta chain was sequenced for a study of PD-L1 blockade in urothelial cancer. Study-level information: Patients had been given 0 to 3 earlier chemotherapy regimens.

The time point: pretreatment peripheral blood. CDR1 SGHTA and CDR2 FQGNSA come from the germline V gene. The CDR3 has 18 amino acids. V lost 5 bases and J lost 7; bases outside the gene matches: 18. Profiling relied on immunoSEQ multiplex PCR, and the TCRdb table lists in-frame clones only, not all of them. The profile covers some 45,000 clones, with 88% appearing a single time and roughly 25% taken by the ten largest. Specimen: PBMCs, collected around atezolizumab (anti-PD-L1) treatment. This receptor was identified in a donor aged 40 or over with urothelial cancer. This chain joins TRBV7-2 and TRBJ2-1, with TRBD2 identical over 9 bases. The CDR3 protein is CASSPLGVRGGRGNEQFF. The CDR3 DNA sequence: TGTGCCAGCAGCCCTTTGGGGGTACGGGGCGGGAGGGGGAATGAGCAGTTCTTC.